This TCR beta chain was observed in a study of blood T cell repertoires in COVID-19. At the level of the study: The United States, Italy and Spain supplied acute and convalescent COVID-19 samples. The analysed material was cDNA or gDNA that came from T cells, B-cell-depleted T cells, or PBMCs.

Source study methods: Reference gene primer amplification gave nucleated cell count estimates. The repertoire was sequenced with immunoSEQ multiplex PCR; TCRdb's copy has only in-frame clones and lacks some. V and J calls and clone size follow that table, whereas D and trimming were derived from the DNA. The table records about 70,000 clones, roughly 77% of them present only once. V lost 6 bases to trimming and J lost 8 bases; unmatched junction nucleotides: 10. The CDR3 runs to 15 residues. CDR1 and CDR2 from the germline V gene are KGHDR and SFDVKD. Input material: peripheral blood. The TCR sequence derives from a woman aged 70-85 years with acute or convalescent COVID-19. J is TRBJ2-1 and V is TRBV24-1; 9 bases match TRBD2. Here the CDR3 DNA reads TGTGCCACCAGTTGGGCGAGCGGGAGGACGGATGAGCAGTTCTTC. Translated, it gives CATSWASGRTDEQFF.